This is a list of T cell receptor beta chains from one sample in a study of response to subunit inactivated influenza vaccine. MiXCR, run by TCRdb on the RT-PCR reads, gives a single entry per CDR3 protein. The sample lists around 750,000 distinct CDR3 sequences, 21% occurring once. The sequences come from PBMCs from blood, collected roughly 5 days after vaccination. These receptors were taken from a man aged 50 to 60 who received an inactivated influenza vaccine. Both conserved end residues are part of each CDR3. A D gene is named only where the DNA matches it firmly. A clone size is listed for some rows: how often the clone was seen (once, few, many), or a class if it is expanded.

V gene: TRBV27; clone size: .; J gene: TRBJ1-4; D gene: .; CDR3 protein: CASSLEGQKLFF; CDR3 DNA: TGTGCCAGCAGTTTAGAAGGACAGAAACTGTTTTTT
V gene: TRBV6-2/TRBV6-3; clone size: few; J gene: TRBJ2-7; D gene: .; CDR3 protein: CASSYPTTGKMAGSSYEQYF; CDR3 DNA: TGTGCCAGCAGTTACCCCACGACAGGGAAAATGGCGGGAAGCTCCTACGAGCAGTACTTC
V gene: TRBV3-1; clone size: many; J gene: TRBJ2-2; D gene: .; CDR3 protein: CASTSSVAGELFF; CDR3 DNA: TGTGCCAGCACTTCATCGGTGGCCGGGGAGCTGTTTTTT
V gene: TRBV29-1; clone size: .; J gene: TRBJ2-3; D gene: .; CDR3 protein: CSVEATYTDTQYF; CDR3 DNA: TGCAGCGTTGAAGCCACATACACAGATACGCAGTATTTT
V gene: TRBV6-1; clone size: many; J gene: TRBJ1-1; D gene: .; CDR3 protein: CASSPPRGPEAFF; CDR3 DNA: TGTGCCAGCAGTCCCCCTCGGGGACCTGAAGCTTTCTTT
V gene: TRBV7-2; clone size: .; J gene: TRBJ2-3; D gene: TRBD2; CDR3 protein: CASSSAGGPNTQYF; CDR3 DNA: TGTGCCAGCAGCTCAGCGGGGGGGCCGAATACGCAGTATTTT
V gene: TRBV12-3/TRBV12-4; clone size: many; J gene: TRBJ2-1; D gene: .; CDR3 protein: CASSLASGVGNEQFF; CDR3 DNA: TGTGCCAGCAGTTTAGCTTCAGGGGTGGGCAATGAGCAGTTCTTC
V gene: TRBV5-1; clone size: few; J gene: TRBJ1-1; D gene: .; CDR3 protein: CASSLAGQQNTEAFF; CDR3 DNA: TGCGCCAGCAGCTTGGCCGGGCAGCAGAACACTGAAGCTTTCTTT
V gene: TRBV12-3/TRBV12-4; clone size: .; J gene: TRBJ2-1; D gene: TRBD1; CDR3 protein: CTFTGTGGASSYNEQFF; CDR3 DNA: TGTACCTTCACAGGGACAGGGGGTGCGAGCTCCTACAATGAGCAGTTCTTC
V gene: TRBV20-1; clone size: few; J gene: TRBJ2-4; D gene: TRBD1; CDR3 protein: CSAGERTGEAKNIQYF; CDR3 DNA: TGCAGTGCTGGAGAAAGGACAGGGGAGGCCAAAAACATTCAGTACTTC
V gene: TRBV29-1; clone size: .; J gene: TRBJ2-7; D gene: TRBD1; CDR3 protein: CSVIRTGVYEQYF; CDR3 DNA: TGCAGCGTTATAAGGACAGGGGTATACGAGCAGTACTTC
V gene: TRBV20-1; clone size: few; J gene: TRBJ2-1; D gene: TRBD2; CDR3 protein: CRAGRGRSYNEQFF; CDR3 DNA: TGCAGAGCCGGGAGGGGGAGGTCCTACAATGAGCAGTTCTTC
V gene: TRBV6-5; clone size: .; J gene: TRBJ2-4; D gene: .; CDR3 protein: CASSYSRGPGNIQYF; CDR3 DNA: TGTGCCAGCAGTTACTCACGGGGGCCTGGAAACATTCAGTACTTC
V gene: TRBV12-3/TRBV12-4; clone size: .; J gene: TRBJ1-6; D gene: TRBD1; CDR3 protein: CASSPGQVHSPLHF; CDR3 DNA: TGTGCCAGCAGCCCAGGACAGGTCCATTCACCCCTCCACTTT
V gene: TRBV10-3; clone size: .; J gene: TRBJ1-2; D gene: TRBD1; CDR3 protein: CAISGGQGNYGYTF; CDR3 DNA: TGTGCCATCAGTGGCGGACAGGGAAACTATGGCTACACCTTC
V gene: TRBV20-1; clone size: few; J gene: TRBJ1-2; D gene: TRBD1; CDR3 protein: CSAQDRADGYTF; CDR3 DNA: TGCAGTGCTCAGGACAGGGCAGATGGCTACACCTTC
V gene: TRBV7-2; clone size: .; J gene: TRBJ2-1; D gene: .; CDR3 protein: CASSFGGLHNEQFF; CDR3 DNA: TGTGCCAGCAGCTTCGGGGGGCTCCACAATGAGCAGTTCTTC
V gene: TRBV5-1; clone size: .; J gene: TRBJ2-7; D gene: .; CDR3 protein: CASSGSRGERPFYEQYF; CDR3 DNA: TGCGCCAGCAGCGGGTCGAGGGGAGAGCGACCATTTTACGAGCAGTACTTC
V gene: TRBV6-1; clone size: .; J gene: TRBJ2-5; D gene: TRBD2; CDR3 protein: CASSVWGLAGLSPQETQYF; CDR3 DNA: TGTGCCAGCAGTGTATGGGGGCTAGCGGGACTCTCCCCCCAAGAGACCCAGTACTTC
V gene: TRBV11-2; clone size: few; J gene: TRBJ2-3; D gene: .; CDR3 protein: CASSLDPGREPMGDTDTQYF; CDR3 DNA: TGTGCCAGCAGCTTAGATCCGGGCAGGGAGCCCATGGGGGACACAGATACGCAGTATTTT
V gene: TRBV20-1; clone size: .; J gene: TRBJ2-3; D gene: TRBD2; CDR3 protein: CSARALAGGLDTQYF; CDR3 DNA: TGCAGTGCTAGGGCGCTAGCGGGGGGATTGGATACGCAGTATTTT
V gene: TRBV4-3; clone size: .; J gene: TRBJ2-5; D gene: TRBD2; CDR3 protein: CASSQDGLAGGIETQYF; CDR3 DNA: TGCGCCAGCAGCCAAGACGGCCTAGCGGGGGGTATTGAGACCCAGTACTTC
V gene: TRBV20-1; clone size: few; J gene: TRBJ2-5; D gene: TRBD2; CDR3 protein: CSARDLLAGVGEETQYF; CDR3 DNA: TGCAGTGCTAGAGACCTACTAGCGGGAGTGGGTGAAGAGACCCAGTACTTC
V gene: TRBV20-1; clone size: few; J gene: TRBJ2-3; D gene: TRBD2; CDR3 protein: CSARGGTSGSGSDTQYF; CDR3 DNA: TGCAGTGCTAGAGGTGGTACCAGCGGGAGTGGTTCAGATACGCAGTATTTT
V gene: TRBV6-2/TRBV6-3; clone size: .; J gene: TRBJ2-5; D gene: .; CDR3 protein: CASRPSGVLKETQYF; CDR3 DNA: TGTGCCAGCAGACCTTCGGGCGTCCTCAAAGAGACCCAGTACTTC
V gene: TRBV7-2; clone size: .; J gene: TRBJ2-5; D gene: .; CDR3 protein: CASSLRVAAYQETQYF; CDR3 DNA: TGTGCCAGCAGCTTACGGGTAGCGGCGTACCAAGAGACCCAGTACTTC
V gene: TRBV6-5; clone size: few; J gene: TRBJ2-1; D gene: TRBD2; CDR3 protein: CASSYADRSGGANEQFF; CDR3 DNA: TGTGCCAGCAGTTACGCCGACCGTAGCGGGGGGGCCAATGAGCAGTTCTTC
V gene: TRBV20-1; clone size: .; J gene: TRBJ2-5; D gene: TRBD2; CDR3 protein: CSASGREETQYF; CDR3 DNA: TGCAGTGCTAGCGGGAGGGAAGAGACCCAGTACTTC